This is a list of T cell receptor beta chains from one sample in a study of T-cell reconstitution after alpha-beta-depleted transplantation in children. TCRdb reanalysed the PCR reads using MiXCR and keeps one entry per CDR3 protein. Found here are 170,000 or so distinct CDR3 sequences, approximately 6.8% of them singletons; the top ten hold more than 2.5%. This specimen consisted of PBMCs from the stem cell graft donor, obtained from the stem cell graft. The origin of the receptors is a human donor who donated a stem cell graft to a child with Wiskott-Aldrich syndrome. Each CDR3 is given with its conserved first and last residue. A D gene is named only where the DNA matches it firmly. Expanded clones get a size class; other rows say once, few or many, or leave the size out.

TRBD1	TRBV5-5	TRBJ1-5	few	CASSGTGESQPQHF	TGTGCCAGCAGCGGGACAGGGGAATCTCAGCCCCAGCATTTT
NA	TRBV6-2/TRBV6-3	TRBJ2-2	many	CASSQQSGELFF	TGTGCCAGCAGCCAACAGTCCGGGGAGCTGTTTTTT
NA	TRBV27	TRBJ1-2	NA	CASSSPGTGSPVSYTF	TGTGCCAGCAGTTCCCCCGGAACAGGGTCGCCAGTTAGCTACACCTTC
TRBD1	TRBV29-1	TRBJ2-7	NA	CSARQGAGYEQYF	TGCAGCGCTAGACAGGGGGCGGGATACGAGCAGTACTTC
NA	TRBV4-3	TRBJ1-2	few	CASSQGDGIGYTF	TGCGCCAGCAGCCAAGGCGATGGGATTGGCTACACCTTC
TRBD2	TRBV29-1	TRBJ2-1	NA	CSVGLAGESYNEQFF	TGCAGCGTTGGACTAGCGGGAGAATCCTACAATGAGCAGTTCTTC
NA	TRBV5-1	TRBJ2-5	many	CASSLEIETQYF	TGCGCCAGCAGCTTGGAGATAGAGACCCAGTACTTC
NA	TRBV12-3/TRBV12-4	TRBJ2-6	few	CASQRANVLTF	TGTGCCAGCCAACGGGCCAACGTCCTGACTTTC
TRBD2	TRBV5-1	TRBJ2-5	many	CASSLDATSGQETQYF	TGCGCCAGCAGCTTGGATGCGACTAGCGGGCAAGAGACCCAGTACTTC
NA	TRBV6-6	TRBJ2-3	many	CASRPGTDTQYF	TGTGCCAGCAGACCCGGCACAGATACGCAGTATTTT
NA	TRBV12-3/TRBV12-4	TRBJ1-1	many	CASFRDGFEAFF	TGTGCCAGCTTCCGGGACGGATTTGAAGCTTTCTTT
NA	TRBV29-1	TRBJ2-3	many	CGSGTSYTDTQYF	TGCGGATCCGGGACCTCATACACAGATACGCAGTATTTT
NA	TRBV30	TRBJ2-3	many	CAWSLLLDSLTTDTQYF	TGTGCCTGGAGCCTCCTCCTGGACTCCCTCACCACAGATACGCAGTATTTT
NA	TRBV20-1	TRBJ2-1	many	CSARDWVNEQFF	TGCAGTGCTAGAGATTGGGTTAATGAGCAGTTCTTC
TRBD1	TRBV18	TRBJ2-7	many	CASSPQTGGYEQYF	TGTGCCAGCTCACCACAGACAGGGGGCTACGAGCAGTACTTC
TRBD1	TRBV20-1	TRBJ2-3	many	CSAATGPTDTQYF	TGCAGTGCCGCGACAGGGCCCACAGATACGCAGTATTTT
NA	TRBV2	TRBJ2-5	many	CARGETQYF	TGTGCCCGGGGGGAGACCCAGTACTTC
NA	TRBV7-9	TRBJ1-4	many	CASSLAHPGYDEKLFF	TGTGCCAGCAGCTTAGCGCATCCAGGGTACGATGAAAAACTGTTTTTT
TRBD1	TRBV6-1	TRBJ1-1	many	CASTVRKTGGNTEAFF	TGTGCCAGCACTGTACGGAAGACAGGGGGGAACACTGAAGCTTTCTTT
TRBD1	TRBV12-3/TRBV12-4	TRBJ2-3	many	CASSTGQGATDTQYF	TGTGCCAGCAGCACGGGACAGGGGGCTACAGATACGCAGTATTTT
NA	TRBV20-1	TRBJ1-1	many	CSAREQGKNTEAFF	TGCAGTGCTAGAGAACAGGGCAAGAACACTGAAGCTTTCTTT
NA	TRBV20-1	TRBJ2-7	many	CSARDVRVYDEQYF	TGCAGTGCTAGAGATGTGAGGGTATACGACGAGCAGTACTTC
NA	TRBV15	TRBJ1-5	many	CATSRDRVNQPQHF	TGTGCCACCAGCAGAGACAGGGTCAATCAGCCCCAGCATTTT
NA	TRBV10-3	TRBJ1-6	many	CAISELGTNSPLHF	TGTGCCATCAGTGAGCTTGGGACTAATTCACCCCTCCACTTT
TRBD1	TRBV15	TRBJ2-2	many	CATSPWGTGTTGELFF	TGTGCCACCAGCCCATGGGGGACAGGGACGACCGGGGAGCTGTTTTTT
TRBD1	TRBV27	TRBJ1-5	many	CASSRYMGITGGGMGAQHF	TGTGCCAGCAGTCGTTATATGGGGATCACAGGGGGCGGGATGGGGGCCCAGCATTTT
NA	TRBV6-5	TRBJ2-3	many	CASSYPDRNTDTQYF	TGTGCCAGCAGTTACCCTGACAGAAACACAGATACGCAGTATTTT
NA	TRBV5-1	TRBJ2-2	NA	CASSLSGRGTGELFF	TGCGCCAGCAGCTTGTCCGGGCGGGGAACCGGGGAGCTGTTTTTT
NA	TRBV5-1	TRBJ1-1	many	CASSGIQGHTEAFF	TGCGCCAGCAGCGGAATACAGGGACACACTGAAGCTTTCTTT
NA	TRBV20-1	TRBJ1-5	many	CSARDQAGWAYQPQHF	TGCAGTGCTAGAGATCAGGCAGGATGGGCCTATCAGCCCCAGCATTTT
TRBD1	TRBV20-1	TRBJ1-5	many	CSARLTGGEPSNQPQHF	TGCAGTGCTAGACTAACAGGGGGGGAACCTAGCAATCAGCCCCAGCATTTT
TRBD1	TRBV29-1	TRBJ2-7	many	CSAIDRGFPYEQYF	TGCAGCGCCATCGACAGGGGATTCCCTTACGAGCAGTACTTC
NA	TRBV12-3/TRBV12-4	TRBJ1-2	many	CASSLTGKIHYGYTF	TGTGCCAGCAGTTTAACAGGGAAAATCCACTATGGCTACACCTTC
NA	TRBV18	TRBJ2-1	few	CASSREGVDHEQFF	TGTGCCAGCTCACGAGAGGGAGTTGACCATGAGCAGTTCTTC
TRBD2	TRBV9	TRBJ2-1	many	CASSVGLAGYNEQFF	TGTGCCAGCAGCGTGGGACTAGCGGGCTACAATGAGCAGTTCTTC
NA	TRBV3-1	TRBJ2-7	NA	CASSLQGFGYEQYF	TGTGCCAGCAGCCTACAGGGTTTTGGCTACGAGCAGTACTTC
NA	TRBV12-3/TRBV12-4	TRBJ1-3	many	CASSFETGSSGNTIYF	TGTGCCAGCAGTTTCGAAACAGGGAGCTCTGGAAACACCATATATTTT
TRBD1	TRBV29-1	TRBJ2-3	NA	CSVPPDRGRQTDTQYF	TGCAGCGTCCCACCTGACAGGGGGCGGCAGACAGATACGCAGTATTTT
NA	TRBV20-1	TRBJ1-4	many	CSARDDRSGDEKLFF	TGCAGTGCTAGAGATGACAGGTCTGGGGATGAAAAACTGTTTTTT
TRBD2	TRBV5-1	TRBJ2-1	NA	CASSLGPRGGGAYLNEQFF	TGCGCCAGCAGCTTGGGGCCTAGGGGCGGGGGGGCCTATTTGAATGAGCAGTTCTTC
NA	TRBV5-1	TRBJ2-7	many	CASSSGFIGGDPYEQYF	TGCGCCAGCAGCTCGGGGTTCATCGGGGGAGACCCCTACGAGCAGTACTTC